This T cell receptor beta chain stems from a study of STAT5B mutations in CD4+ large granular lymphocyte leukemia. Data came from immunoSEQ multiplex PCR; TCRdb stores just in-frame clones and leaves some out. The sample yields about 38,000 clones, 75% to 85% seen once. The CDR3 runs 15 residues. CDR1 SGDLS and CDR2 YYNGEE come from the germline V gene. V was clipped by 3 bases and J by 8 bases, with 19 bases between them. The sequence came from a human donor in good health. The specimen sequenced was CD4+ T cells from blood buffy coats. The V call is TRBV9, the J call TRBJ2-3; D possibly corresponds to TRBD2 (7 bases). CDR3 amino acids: CASSAAWGGAGTQYF. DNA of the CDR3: TGTGCCAGCAGCGCCGCGTGGGGGGGCGCGGGTACGCAGTATTTT.